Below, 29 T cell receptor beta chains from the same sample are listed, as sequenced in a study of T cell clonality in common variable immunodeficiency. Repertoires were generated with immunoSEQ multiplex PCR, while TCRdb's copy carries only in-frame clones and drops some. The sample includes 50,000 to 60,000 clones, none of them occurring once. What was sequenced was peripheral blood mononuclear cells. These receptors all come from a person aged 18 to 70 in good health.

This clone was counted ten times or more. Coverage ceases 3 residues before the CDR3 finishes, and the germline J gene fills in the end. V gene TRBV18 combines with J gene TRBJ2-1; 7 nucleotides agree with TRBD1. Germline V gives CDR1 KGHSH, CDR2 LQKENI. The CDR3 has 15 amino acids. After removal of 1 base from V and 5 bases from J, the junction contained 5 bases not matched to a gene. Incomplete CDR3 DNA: TGTGCCAGCTCACCACGGGGGACAGAAAACAATGAG. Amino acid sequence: CASSPRGTENNE. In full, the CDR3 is CASSPRGTENNEQFF.

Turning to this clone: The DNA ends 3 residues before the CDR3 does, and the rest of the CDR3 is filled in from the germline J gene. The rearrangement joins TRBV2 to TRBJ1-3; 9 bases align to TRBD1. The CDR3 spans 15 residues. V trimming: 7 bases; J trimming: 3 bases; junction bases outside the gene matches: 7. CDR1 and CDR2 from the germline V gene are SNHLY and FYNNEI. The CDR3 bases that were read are TGTGCCAGCACCGCGGACAGGGGAGTTGGAAACACC. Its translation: CASTADRGVGNT. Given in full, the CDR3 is CASTADRGVGNTIYF.

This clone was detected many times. CDR3 loop: CSARDGGNSPLHF. The sequenced CDR3 bases are TGCAGTGCTAGAGATGGAGGGAATTCACCC. The chain has TRBV20-1 and TRBJ1-6; D is undetermined. The read falls 3 residues short of the CDR3 end, and the missing part is taken from the germline J gene. There are 13 residues in the CDR3. Germline CDR1 reads DFQATT; CDR2 reads SNEGSKA (reference sequence). V was pared by 0 bases and J by 7 bases, with 7 bases between.

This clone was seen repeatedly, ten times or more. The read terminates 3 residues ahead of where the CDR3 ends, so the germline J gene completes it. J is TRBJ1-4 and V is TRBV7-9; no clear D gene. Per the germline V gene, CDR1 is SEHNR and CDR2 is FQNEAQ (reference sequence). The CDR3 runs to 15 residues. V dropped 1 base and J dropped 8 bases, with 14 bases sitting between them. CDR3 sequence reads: CASSLGTLEREKLFF. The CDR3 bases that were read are TGTGCCAGCAGCTTAGGGACTCTAGAGAGAGAAAAA.

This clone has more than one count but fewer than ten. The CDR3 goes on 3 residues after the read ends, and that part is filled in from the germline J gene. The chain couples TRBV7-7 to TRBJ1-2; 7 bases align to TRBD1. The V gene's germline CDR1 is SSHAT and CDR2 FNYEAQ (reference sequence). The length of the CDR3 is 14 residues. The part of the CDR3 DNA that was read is TGTGCCAGCAGTAAAGGGACAGCGCCAGGCGAC. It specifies CASSKGTAPGD. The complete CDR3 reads CASSKGTAPGDYTF. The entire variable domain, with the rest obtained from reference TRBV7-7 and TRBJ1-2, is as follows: GAGVSQSPRYKVTKRGQDVTLRCDPISSHATLYWYQQALGQGPEFLTYFNYEAQPDKSGLPSDRFSAERPEGSISTLTIQRTEQRDSAMYRCASSKGTAPGDYTFGSGTRLTVV.

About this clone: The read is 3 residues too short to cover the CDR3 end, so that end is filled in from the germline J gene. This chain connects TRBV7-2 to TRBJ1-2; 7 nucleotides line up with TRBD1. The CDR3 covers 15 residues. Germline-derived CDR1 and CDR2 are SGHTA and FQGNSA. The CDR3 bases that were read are TGTGCCAGCAGCTACGACAGGGAGAGCACAGATACC. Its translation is CASSYDRESTDT. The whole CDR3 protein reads CASSYDRESTDTYTF.

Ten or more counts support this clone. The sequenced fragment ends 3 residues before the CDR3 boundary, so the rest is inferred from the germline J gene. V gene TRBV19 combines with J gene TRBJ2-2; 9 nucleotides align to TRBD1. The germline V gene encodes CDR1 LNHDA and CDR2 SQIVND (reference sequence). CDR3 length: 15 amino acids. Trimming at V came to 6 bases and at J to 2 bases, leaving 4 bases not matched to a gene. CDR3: CASSYRGRNTGELFF. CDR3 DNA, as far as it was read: TGTGCCAGTAGCTACAGGGGGCGTAACACCGGGGAG.

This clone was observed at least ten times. The CDR3 protein is CASSLDTGGRLNEQFF. The covered CDR3 bases are TGCGCCAGCAGCTTGGATACGGGCGGGAGGTTGAATGAG. The gene calls are TRBV5-1 and TRBJ2-1; 8 bases match TRBD2. The CDR3 end falls 3 residues outside the read, so it is completed with the germline J gene. This CDR3 contains 16 residues. V gave up 0 bases and J gave up 7 bases; unmatched junction bases: 9. The germline gives CDR1 SGHRS, CDR2 YFSETQ.

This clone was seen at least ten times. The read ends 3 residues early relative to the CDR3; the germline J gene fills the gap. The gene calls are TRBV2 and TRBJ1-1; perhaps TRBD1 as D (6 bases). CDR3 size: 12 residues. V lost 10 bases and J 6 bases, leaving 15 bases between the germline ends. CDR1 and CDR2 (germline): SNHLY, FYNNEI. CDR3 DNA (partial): TGTGCCACCACACAGGGTTACGCTGAA. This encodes CATTQGYAE. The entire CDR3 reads CATTQGYAEAFF.

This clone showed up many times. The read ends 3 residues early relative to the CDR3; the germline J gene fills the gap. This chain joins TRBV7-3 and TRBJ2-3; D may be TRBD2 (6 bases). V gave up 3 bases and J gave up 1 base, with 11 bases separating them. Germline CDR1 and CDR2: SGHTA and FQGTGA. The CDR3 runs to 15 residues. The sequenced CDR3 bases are TGTGCCAGCAGCTTGGGCGGGGCGGGCACAGATACG. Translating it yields CASSLGGAGTDT. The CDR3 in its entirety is CASSLGGAGTDTQYF.

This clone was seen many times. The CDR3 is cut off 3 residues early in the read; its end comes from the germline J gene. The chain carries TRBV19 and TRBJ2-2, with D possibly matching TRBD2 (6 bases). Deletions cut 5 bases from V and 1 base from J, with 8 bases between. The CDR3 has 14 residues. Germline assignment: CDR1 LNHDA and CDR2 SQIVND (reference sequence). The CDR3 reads CASSLRENTGELFF. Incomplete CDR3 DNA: TGTGCCAGTAGTTTGCGGGAGAACACCGGGGAG.

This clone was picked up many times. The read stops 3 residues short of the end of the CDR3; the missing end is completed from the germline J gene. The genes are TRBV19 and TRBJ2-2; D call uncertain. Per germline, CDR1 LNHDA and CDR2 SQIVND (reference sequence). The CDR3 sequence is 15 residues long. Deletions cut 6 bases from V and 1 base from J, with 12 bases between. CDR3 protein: CASSDLQMNTGELFF. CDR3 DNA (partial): TGTGCCAGTAGCGATCTACAGATGAACACCGGGGAG. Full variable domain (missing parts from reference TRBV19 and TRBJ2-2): DGGITQSPKYLFRKEGQNVTLSCEQNLNHDAMYWYRQDPGQGLRLIYYSQIVNDFQKGDIAEGYSVSREKKESFPLTVTSAQKNPTAFYLCASSDLQMNTGELFFGEGSRLTVL.

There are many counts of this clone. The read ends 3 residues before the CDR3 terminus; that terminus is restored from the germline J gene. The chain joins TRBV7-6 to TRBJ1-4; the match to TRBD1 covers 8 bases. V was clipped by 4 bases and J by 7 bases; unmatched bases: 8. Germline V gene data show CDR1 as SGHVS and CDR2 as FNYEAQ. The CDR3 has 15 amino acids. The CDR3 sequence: CASSYRTGQFEKLFF. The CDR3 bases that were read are TGTGCCAGCAGCTATAGGACAGGGCAGTTTGAAAAA.

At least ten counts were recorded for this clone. The covered CDR3 bases are TGCAGCGTTGCAAAGGGGGCAGGGATAGATACG. It translates to CSVAKGAGIDT. The whole CDR3 protein reads CSVAKGAGIDTQYF. The rearrangement joins TRBV29-1 to TRBJ2-3, with 7 bases aligning to TRBD1. The read ends 3 residues before the CDR3 terminus; that terminus is restored from the germline J gene. CDR3 length: 14 amino acids. Germline V CDR1 and CDR2: SQVTM, ANQGSEA. V lost 4 bases, J lost 5 bases, and 9 bases stayed unmatched.

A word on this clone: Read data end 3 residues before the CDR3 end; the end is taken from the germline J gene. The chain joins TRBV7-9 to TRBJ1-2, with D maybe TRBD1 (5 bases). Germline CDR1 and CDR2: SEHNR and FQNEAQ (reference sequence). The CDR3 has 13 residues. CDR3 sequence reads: CASSSPRDSFYTF. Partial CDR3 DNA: TGTGCCAGCAGCTCCCCCCGCGACAGTTTC.

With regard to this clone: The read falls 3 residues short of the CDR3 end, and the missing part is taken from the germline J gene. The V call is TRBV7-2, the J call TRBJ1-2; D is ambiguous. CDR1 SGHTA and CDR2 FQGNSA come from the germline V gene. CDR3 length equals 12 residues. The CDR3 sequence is CASSLSSYDYTF. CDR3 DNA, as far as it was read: TGTGCCAGCAGCTTGAGCTCCTACGAC.

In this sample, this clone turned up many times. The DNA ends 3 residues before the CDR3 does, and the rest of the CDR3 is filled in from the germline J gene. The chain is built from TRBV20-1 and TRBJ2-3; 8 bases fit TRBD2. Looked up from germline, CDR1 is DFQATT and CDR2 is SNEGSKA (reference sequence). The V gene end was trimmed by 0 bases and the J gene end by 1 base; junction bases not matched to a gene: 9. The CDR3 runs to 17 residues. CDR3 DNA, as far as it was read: TGCAGTGCTAGAGATACTTTGGGTAGCGGGGGCACAGATACG. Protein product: CSARDTLGSGGTDT. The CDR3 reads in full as CSARDTLGSGGTDTQYF.

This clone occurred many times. CDR3 loop: CASGTGDYEQYF. The sequenced part of the CDR3 DNA is TGCGCCAGCGGGACAGGGGACTACGAG. This chain connects TRBV5-1 to TRBJ2-7, with 10 positions matching TRBD1. The CDR3 goes on 3 residues after the read ends, and that part is filled in from the germline J gene. CDR1 and CDR2 from the germline V gene are SGHRS and YFSETQ. The CDR3 is 12 amino acids. Losses at the gene ends were 7 bases for V and 3 bases for J; bases not matched to a gene: 1.

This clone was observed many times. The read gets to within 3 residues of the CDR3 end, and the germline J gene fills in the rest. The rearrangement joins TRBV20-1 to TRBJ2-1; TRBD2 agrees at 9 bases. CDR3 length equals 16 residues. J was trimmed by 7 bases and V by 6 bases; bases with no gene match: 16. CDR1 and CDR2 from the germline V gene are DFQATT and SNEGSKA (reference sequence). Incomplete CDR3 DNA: TGCAGTGCCACTGACCCCGGGACTAGCCCTGGGAATGAG. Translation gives CSATDPGTSPGNE. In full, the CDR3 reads CSATDPGTSPGNEQFF.

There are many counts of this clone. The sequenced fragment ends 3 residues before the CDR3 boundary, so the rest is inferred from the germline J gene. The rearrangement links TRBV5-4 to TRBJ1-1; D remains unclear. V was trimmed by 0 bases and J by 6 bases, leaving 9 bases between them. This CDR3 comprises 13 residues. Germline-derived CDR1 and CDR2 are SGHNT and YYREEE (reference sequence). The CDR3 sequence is CASSLVEGSEAFF. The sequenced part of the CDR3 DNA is TGTGCCAGCAGCTTGGTGGAGGGCTCTGAA. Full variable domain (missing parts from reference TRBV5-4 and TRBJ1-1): ETGVTQSPTHLIKTRGQQVTLRCSSQSGHNTVSWYQQALGQGPQFIFQYYREEENGRGNFPPRFSGLQFPNYSSELNVNALELDDSALYLCASSLVEGSEAFFGQGTRLTVV.

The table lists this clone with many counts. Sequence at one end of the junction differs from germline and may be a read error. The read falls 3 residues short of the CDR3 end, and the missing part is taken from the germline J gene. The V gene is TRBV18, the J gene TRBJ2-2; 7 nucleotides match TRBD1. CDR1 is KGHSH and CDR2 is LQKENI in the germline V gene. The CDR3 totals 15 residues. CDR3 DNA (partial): TGTGCCGGCTCACCGTTGACAGGGCTCACCGGGGAG. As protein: CAGSPLTGLTGE. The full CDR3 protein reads CAGSPLTGLTGELFF. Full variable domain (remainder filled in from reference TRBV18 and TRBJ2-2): NAGVMQNPRHLVRRRGQEARLRCSPMKGHSHVYWYRQLPEEGLKFMVYLQKENIIDESGMPKERFSAEFPKEGPSILRIQQVVRGDSAAYFCAGSPLTGLTGELFFGEGSRLTVL.

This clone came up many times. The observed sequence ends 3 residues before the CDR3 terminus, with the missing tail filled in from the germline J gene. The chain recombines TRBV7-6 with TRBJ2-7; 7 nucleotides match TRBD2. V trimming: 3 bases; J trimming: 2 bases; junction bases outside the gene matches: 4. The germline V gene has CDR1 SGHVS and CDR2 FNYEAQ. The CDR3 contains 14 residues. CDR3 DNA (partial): TGTGCCAGCAGCTTCAGCGGGGCGACCTACGAG. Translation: CASSFSGATYE. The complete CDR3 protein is CASSFSGATYEQYF. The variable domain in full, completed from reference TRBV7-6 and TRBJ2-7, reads GAGVSQSPRYKVTKRGQDVALRCDPISGHVSLYWYRQALGQGPEFLTYFNYEAQQDKSGLPNDRFSAERPEGSISTLTIQRTEQRDSAMYRCASSFSGATYEQYFGPGTRLTVT.

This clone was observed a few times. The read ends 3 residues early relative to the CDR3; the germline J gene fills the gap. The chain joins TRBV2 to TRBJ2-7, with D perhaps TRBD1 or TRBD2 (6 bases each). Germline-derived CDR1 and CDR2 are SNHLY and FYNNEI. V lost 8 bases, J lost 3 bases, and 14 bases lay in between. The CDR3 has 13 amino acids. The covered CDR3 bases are TGTGCCAGCGGGGAGGAGGGGGACTACGAG. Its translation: CASGEEGDYE. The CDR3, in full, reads CASGEEGDYEQYF.

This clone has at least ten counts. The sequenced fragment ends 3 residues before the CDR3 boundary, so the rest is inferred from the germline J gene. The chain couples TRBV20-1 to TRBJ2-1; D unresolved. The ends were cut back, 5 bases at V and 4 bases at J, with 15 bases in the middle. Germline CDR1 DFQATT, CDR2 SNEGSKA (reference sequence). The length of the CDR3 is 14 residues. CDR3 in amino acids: CSARRITPYNEQFF. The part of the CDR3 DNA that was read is TGCAGTGCTCGGCGGATTACTCCATACAATGAG.

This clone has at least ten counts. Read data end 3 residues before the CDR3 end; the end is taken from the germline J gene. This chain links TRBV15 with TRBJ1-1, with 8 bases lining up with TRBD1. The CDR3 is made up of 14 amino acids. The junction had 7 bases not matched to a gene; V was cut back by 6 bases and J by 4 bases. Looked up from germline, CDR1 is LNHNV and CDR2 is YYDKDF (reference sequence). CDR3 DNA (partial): TGTGCCACCAGTGAACAGGGGGGAGGCACTGAA. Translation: CATSEQGGGTE. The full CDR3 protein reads CATSEQGGGTEAFF.

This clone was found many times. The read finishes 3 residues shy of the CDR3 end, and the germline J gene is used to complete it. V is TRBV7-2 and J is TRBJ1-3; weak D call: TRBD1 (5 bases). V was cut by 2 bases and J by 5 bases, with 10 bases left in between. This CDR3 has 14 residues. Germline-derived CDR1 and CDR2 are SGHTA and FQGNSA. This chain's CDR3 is CASSLSGLRNTIYF. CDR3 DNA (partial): TGTGCCAGCAGCTTATCGGGACTCCGAAACACC.

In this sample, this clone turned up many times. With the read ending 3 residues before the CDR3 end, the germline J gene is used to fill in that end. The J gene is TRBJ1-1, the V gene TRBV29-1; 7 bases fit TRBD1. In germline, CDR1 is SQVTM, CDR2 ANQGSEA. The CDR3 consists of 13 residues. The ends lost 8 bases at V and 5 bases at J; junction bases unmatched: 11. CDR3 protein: CSTTTGLGTEAFF. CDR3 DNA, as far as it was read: TGCAGCACAACGACAGGGCTCGGGACTGAA.

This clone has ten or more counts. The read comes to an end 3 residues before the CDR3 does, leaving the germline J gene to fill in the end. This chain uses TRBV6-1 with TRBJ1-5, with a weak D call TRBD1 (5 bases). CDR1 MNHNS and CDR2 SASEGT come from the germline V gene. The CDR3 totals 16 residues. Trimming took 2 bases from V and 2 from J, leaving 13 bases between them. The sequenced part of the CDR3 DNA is TGTGCCAGCAGTGAATTGGGGGGTTCCGGCAATCAGCCC. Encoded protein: CASSELGGSGNQP. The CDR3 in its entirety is CASSELGGSGNQPQHF.

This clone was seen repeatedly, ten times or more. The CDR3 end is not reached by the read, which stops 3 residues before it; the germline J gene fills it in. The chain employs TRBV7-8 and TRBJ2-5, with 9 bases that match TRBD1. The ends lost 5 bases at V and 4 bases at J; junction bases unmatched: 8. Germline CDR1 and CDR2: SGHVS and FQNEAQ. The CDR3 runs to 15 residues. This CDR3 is CASSPGTGWGETQYF. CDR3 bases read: TGTGCCAGCAGCCCTGGGACAGGGTGGGGAGAGACC.